These 14 T cell receptor beta chains were sequenced from one sample in a study of blood T cell repertoires in COVID-19. TCRdb keeps only in-frame clones here, not all; method: immunoSEQ multiplex PCR. Among about 140,000 clones, 70% to 90% were seen once, and the ten largest hold around 10%. The sequenced sample consisted of peripheral blood. The receptors come from an elderly woman with acute or convalescent COVID-19.

V gene TRBV19 combines with J gene TRBJ2-3, with D possibly TRBD2 on 5 matching bases. V was clipped by 6 bases and J by 5 bases, with 15 bases between them. The CDR3 sequence is 14 residues long. The V gene's germline CDR1 is LNHDA and CDR2 SQIVND (reference sequence). The CDR3 DNA is TGTGCCAGTAGCTCGAGGGATTGGCTAGATACGCAGTATTTT. Its protein is CASSSRDWLDTQYF.

The V and J genes are TRBV4-1 and TRBJ1-5; TRBD1 is a possible D gene (5 bases). The CDR3 is made up of 18 amino acids. Trimming stripped 0 bases from V and 1 base from J, with 16 bases between. The germline V gene has CDR1 MGHRA and CDR2 YSYEKL. CDR3 residues: CASSQEGWRGGSNQPQHF. CDR3 DNA: TGCGCCAGCAGCCAAGAAGGATGGAGGGGAGGGAGCAATCAGCCCCAGCATTTT.

This clone was observed a handful of times. The rearrangement joins TRBV30 to TRBJ1-2; D gene uncertain. This CDR3 has 14 residues. V lost 8 bases, J lost 3 bases, and 19 bases lay in between. Germline V gene sequence: CDR1 GTSNPN, CDR2 SVGIG (reference sequence). CDR3 in amino acids: CALQAGGGYYGYTF. The DNA for the CDR3 is TGTGCCCTACAAGCGGGAGGAGGTTACTATGGCTACACCTTC.

The chain recombines TRBV19 with TRBJ2-2, with 10 bases identical to TRBD1. V dropped 5 bases and J dropped 5; count of bases not matched to a gene: 8. There are 16 residues in the CDR3. Germline lookup yields CDR1 LNHDA and CDR2 SQIVND (reference sequence). The CDR3 loop is CASSVRDRGGTGELFF. Written as DNA, the CDR3 is TGTGCCAGTAGTGTAAGGGACAGGGGCGGAACCGGGGAGCTGTTTTTT.

The V gene is TRBV6-5, the J gene TRBJ1-5; D remains unclear. V was shortened by 2 bases and J by 9 bases, with 14 bases between the two germline ends. Germline loops: CDR1 MNHEY, CDR2 SVGAGI. The CDR3 consists of 14 residues. DNA for the CDR3: TGTGCCAGCAGTTACGAGAGGGATCTTCCGCCCCAGCATTTT. As protein: CASSYERDLPPQHF.

The chain carries TRBV7-6 and TRBJ2-1; D unresolved. The CDR3 length is 13 residues. The ends were cut back, 5 bases at V and 5 bases at J, with 10 bases in the middle. Looked up from germline, CDR1 is SGHVS and CDR2 is FNYEAQ. CDR3 in DNA: TGTGCCAGCAGCGAATTCGGTAACAATGAGCAGTTCTTC. It specifies CASSEFGNNEQFF.

The chain is built from TRBV7-3 and TRBJ1-1; D possibly corresponds to TRBD1 (6 bases). The V end was cut by 5 bases, the J end by 2 bases, with 9 bases between. CDR1 and CDR2 from the germline V gene are SGHTA and FQGTGA. This CDR3 is built from 13 residues. The CDR3 reads CASSIQGNTEAFF. CDR3 nucleotide sequence: TGTGCCAGCAGCATACAGGGTAACACTGAAGCTTTCTTT.

The gene calls are TRBV7-2 and TRBJ2-1, with TRBD2 identical over 10 bases. The CDR3 runs 17 residues. Per the germline V gene, CDR1 is SGHTA and CDR2 is FQGNSA. V shed 5 bases, J shed 5 bases, and the junction held 12 bases outside the gene matches. In DNA, the CDR3 is TGTGCCAGCAGCAGTCTAGCGGGGGCCCTCCTACACAATGAGCAGTTCTTC. Translated, it gives CASSSLAGALLHNEQFF.

The rearrangement links TRBV7-2 to TRBJ1-1; D call uncertain. The CDR3 runs to 14 residues. Germline V CDR1 and CDR2: SGHTA, FQGNSA. V shed 3 bases and J shed 1 base, with 9 bases lying between them. The CDR3 is CASSLPGSNTEAFF. The CDR3 bases are TGTGCCAGCAGCTTGCCGGGATCGAACACTGAAGCTTTCTTT. Full variable domain (remainder filled in from reference TRBV7-2 and TRBJ1-1): GAGVSQSPSNKVTEKGKDVELRCDPISGHTALYWYRQSLGQGLEFLIYFQGNSAPDKSGLPSDRFSAERTGGSVSTLTIQRTQQEDSAVYLCASSLPGSNTEAFFGQGTRLTVV.

The chain employs TRBV19 and TRBJ1-2, with D unclear. The germline CDR1 and CDR2 sequences are LNHDA and SQIVND (reference sequence). CDR3 size: 11 residues. Trimming removed 7 bases from V and 8 bases from J, with 11 bases in between. The CDR3 nucleotides are TGTGCCAGTAATGGGCTAAGAGGCTACACCTTC. Amino acids: CASNGLRGYTF.

The chain recombines TRBV7-3 with TRBJ1-5, with 7 bases fitting TRBD1. The ends lost 0 bases at V and 4 bases at J; junction bases unmatched: 12. The CDR3 length is 18 residues. Germline V gene lookup returns CDR1 SGHTA and CDR2 FQGTGA. This CDR3 reads CASSLTVHRGRRNQPQHF. The CDR3, as DNA: TGTGCCAGCAGCTTAACTGTCCACAGGGGCCGAAGGAATCAGCCCCAGCATTTT.

V usage is TRBV4-1 and J usage is TRBJ2-5, with 8 bases matching TRBD1. The ends lost 4 bases at V and 5 bases at J; junction bases unmatched: 15. CDR1 MGHRA and CDR2 YSYEKL come from the germline V gene. This CDR3 is 17 amino acids long. The CDR3 bases are TGCGCCAGCAGCCTCCTACCGGTAGCAGGGGGCGGGGAGACCCAGTACTTC. Translation: CASSLLPVAGGGETQYF.

This chain joins TRBV7-2 and TRBJ1-2; unclear D gene. V was shortened by 4 bases and J by 7 bases, with 13 bases between the two germline ends. The CDR3 loop spans 13 amino acids. Germline-derived CDR1 and CDR2 are SGHTA and FQGNSA. CDR3 sequence (DNA): TGTGCCAGCAGCTCAGACCTCCCGGGTGGCTACACCTTC. Amino acids: CASSSDLPGGYTF.

This rearrangement joins TRBV13 to TRBJ1-6; D is undetermined. This CDR3 is 16 amino acids long. Trimming stripped 5 bases from V and 0 bases from J, with 11 bases between. Germline V gene lookup returns CDR1 PRHDT and CDR2 FYEKMQ (reference sequence). The CDR3 reads CASSQKAGSYNSPLHF. CDR3 nucleotides: TGTGCCAGCAGCCAAAAAGCGGGCTCCTATAATTCACCCCTCCACTTT.